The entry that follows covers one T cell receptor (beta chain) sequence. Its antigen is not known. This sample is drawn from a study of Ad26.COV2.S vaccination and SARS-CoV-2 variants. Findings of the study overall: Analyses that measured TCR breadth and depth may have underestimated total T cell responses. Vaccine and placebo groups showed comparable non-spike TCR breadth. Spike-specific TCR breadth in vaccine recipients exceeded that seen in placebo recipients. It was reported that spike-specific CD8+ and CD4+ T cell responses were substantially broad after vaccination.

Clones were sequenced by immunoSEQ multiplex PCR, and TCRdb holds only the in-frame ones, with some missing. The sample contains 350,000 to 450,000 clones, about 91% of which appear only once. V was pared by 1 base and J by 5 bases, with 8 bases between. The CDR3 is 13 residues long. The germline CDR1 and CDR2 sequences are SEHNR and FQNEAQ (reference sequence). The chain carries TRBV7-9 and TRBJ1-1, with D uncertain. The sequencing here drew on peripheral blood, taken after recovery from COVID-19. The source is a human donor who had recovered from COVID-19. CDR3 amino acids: CASSLGAGTEAFF. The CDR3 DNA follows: TGTGCCAGCAGCTTAGGGGCGGGGACTGAAGCTTTCTTT.